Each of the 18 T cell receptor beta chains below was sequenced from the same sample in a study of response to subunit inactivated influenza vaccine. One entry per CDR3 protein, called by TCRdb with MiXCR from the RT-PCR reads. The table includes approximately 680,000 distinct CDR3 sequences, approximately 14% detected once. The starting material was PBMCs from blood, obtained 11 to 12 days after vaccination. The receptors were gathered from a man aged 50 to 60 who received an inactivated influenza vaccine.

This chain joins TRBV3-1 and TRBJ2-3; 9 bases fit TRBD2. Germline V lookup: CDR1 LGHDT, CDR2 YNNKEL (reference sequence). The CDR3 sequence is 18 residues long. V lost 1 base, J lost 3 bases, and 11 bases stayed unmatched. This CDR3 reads CASSQGGGVFLSTDTQYF. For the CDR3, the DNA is TGTGCCAGCAGCCAAGGCGGGGGGGTTTTTCTTTCGACAGATACGCAGTATTTT.

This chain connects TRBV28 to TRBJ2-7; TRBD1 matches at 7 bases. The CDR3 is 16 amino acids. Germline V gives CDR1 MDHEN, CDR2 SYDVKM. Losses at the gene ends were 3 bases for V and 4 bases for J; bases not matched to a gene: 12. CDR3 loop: CASSLATGTVTYEQYF. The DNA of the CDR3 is TGTGCCAGCAGTTTGGCTACGGGGACAGTAACTTACGAGCAGTACTTC.

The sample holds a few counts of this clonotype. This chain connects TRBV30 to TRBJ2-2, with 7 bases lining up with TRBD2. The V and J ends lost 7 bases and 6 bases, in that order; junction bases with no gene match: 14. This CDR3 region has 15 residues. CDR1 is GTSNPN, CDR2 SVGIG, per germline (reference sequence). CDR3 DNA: TGTGCCTCCGAAGTTGGAGGGAGGGTAGCCGGGGAGCTGTTTTTT. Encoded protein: CASEVGGRVAGELFF.

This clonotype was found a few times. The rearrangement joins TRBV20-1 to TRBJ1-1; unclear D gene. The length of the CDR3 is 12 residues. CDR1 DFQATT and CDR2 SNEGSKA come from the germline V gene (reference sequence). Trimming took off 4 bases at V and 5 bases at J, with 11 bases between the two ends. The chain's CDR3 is CSAIPSFTEAFF. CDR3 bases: TGCAGTGCTATCCCATCGTTTACTGAAGCTTTCTTT.

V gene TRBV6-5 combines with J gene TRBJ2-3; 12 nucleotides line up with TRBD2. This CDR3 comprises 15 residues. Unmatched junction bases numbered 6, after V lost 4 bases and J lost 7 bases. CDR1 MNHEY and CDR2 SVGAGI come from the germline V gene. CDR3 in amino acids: CASSSRTSGKYTQYF. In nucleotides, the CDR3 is TGTGCCAGCAGTTCCAGGACTAGCGGGAAATATACGCAGTATTTT.

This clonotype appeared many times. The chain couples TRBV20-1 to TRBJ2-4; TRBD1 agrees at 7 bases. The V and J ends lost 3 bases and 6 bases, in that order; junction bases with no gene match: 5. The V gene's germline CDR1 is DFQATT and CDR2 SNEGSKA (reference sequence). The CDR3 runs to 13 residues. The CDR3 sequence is CSARRYRGNIQYF. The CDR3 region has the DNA TGCAGTGCTAGGCGATACAGGGGAAACATTCAGTACTTC.

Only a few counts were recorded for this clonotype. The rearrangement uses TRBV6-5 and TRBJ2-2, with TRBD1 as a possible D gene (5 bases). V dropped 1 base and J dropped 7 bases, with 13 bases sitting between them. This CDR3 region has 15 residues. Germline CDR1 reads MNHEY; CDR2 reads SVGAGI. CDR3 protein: CASSYWRQGNGELFF. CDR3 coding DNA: TGTGCCAGCAGTTACTGGCGGCAGGGAAACGGGGAGCTGTTTTTT.

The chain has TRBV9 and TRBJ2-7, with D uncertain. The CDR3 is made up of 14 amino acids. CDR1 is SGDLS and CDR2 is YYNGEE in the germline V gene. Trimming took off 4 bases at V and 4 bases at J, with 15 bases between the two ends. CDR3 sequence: CASSQSTATYEQYF. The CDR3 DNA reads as TGTGCCAGCAGCCAGTCTACTGCGACGTACGAGCAGTACTTC. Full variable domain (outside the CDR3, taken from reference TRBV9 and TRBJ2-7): DSGVTQTPKHLITATGQRVTLRCSPRSGDLSVYWYQQSLDQGLQFLIQYYNGEERAKGNILERFSAQQFPDLHSELNLSSLELGDSALYFCASSQSTATYEQYFGPGTRLTVT.

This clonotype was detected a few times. The CDR3 DNA follows: TGTGCCAGCAGCAATAGCGGGAGCTATTTGGGCGAGCAGTACTTC. This gives the protein CASSNSGSYLGEQYF. The chain employs TRBV13 and TRBJ2-7; 9 positions match TRBD2. Germline V gives CDR1 PRHDT, CDR2 FYEKMQ (reference sequence). The length of the CDR3 is 15 residues. J gave up 6 bases and V 5 bases, and 11 bases lay outside the gene matches.

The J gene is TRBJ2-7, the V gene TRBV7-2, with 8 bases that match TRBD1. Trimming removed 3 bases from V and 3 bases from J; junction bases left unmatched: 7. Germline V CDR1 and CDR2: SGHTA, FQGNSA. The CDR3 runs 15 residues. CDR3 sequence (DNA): TGTGCCAGCAGCTTGGCGCACAGGGGGTACTACGAGCAGTACTTC. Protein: CASSLAHRGYYEQYF. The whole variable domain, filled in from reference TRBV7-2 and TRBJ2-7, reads GAGVSQSPSNKVTEKGKDVELRCDPISGHTALYWYRQSLGQGLEFLIYFQGNSAPDKSGLPSDRFSAERTGGSVSTLTIQRTQQEDSAVYLCASSLAHRGYYEQYFGPGTRLTVT.

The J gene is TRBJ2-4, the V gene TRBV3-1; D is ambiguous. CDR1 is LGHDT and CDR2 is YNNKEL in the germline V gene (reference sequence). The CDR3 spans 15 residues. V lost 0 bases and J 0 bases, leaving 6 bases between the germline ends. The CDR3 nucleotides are TGTGCCAGCAGCCAAGACCGAGTAGCCAAAAACATTCAGTACTTC. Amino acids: CASSQDRVAKNIQYF.

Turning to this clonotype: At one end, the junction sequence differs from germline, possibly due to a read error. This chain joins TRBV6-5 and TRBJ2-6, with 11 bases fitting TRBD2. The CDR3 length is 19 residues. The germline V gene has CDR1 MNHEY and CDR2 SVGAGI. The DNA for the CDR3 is TGTGTCAGCAGTTACTCGGCTAGCGGGGGGAATACCGGGGCCAACGTCCTGACTTTC. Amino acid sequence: CVSSYSASGGNTGANVLTF.

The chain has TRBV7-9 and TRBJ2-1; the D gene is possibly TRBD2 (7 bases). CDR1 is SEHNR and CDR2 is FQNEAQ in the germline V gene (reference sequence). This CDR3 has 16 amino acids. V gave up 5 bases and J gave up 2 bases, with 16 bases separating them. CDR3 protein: CASSPFKGGTYNEQFF. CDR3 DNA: TGTGCCAGCAGCCCGTTCAAGGGGGGGACCTACAATGAGCAGTTCTTC.

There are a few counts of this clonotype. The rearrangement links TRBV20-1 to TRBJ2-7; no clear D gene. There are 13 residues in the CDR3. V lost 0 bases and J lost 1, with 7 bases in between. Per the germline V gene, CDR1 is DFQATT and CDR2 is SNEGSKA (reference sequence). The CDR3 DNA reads TGCAGTGCTAGAGATTGGGCTTCCTACGAGCAGTACTTC. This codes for CSARDWASYEQYF.

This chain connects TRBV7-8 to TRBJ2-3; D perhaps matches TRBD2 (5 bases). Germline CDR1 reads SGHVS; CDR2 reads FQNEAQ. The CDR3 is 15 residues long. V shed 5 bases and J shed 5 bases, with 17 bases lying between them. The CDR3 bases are TGTGCCAGCAGCAAGATGATCGGGATCGGAGATACGCAGTATTTT. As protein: CASSKMIGIGDTQYF.

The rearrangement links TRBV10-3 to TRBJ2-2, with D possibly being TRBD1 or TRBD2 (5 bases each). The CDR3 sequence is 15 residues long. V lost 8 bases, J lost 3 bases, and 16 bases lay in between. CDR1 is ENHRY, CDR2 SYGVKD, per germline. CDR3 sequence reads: CAIGGARKDTGELFF. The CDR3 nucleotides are TGTGCCATCGGGGGTGCCAGGAAAGACACCGGGGAGCTGTTTTTT.

CDR3 in amino acids: CSVVLGGIGELFF. The CDR3 DNA is TGCAGCGTTGTCCTAGGGGGCATCGGGGAGCTGTTTTTT. This chain joins TRBV29-1 and TRBJ2-2; 7 bases fit TRBD1. The CDR3 length is 13 residues. With 4 bases clipped from V and 7 bases from J, the junction kept 6 bases outside the gene matches. CDR1 and CDR2 (germline): SQVTM, ANQGSEA.

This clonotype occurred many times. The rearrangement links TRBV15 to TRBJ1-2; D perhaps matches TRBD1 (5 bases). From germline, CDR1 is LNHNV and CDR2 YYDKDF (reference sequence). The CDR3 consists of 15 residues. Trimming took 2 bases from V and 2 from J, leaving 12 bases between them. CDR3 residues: CATSRRRGSNYGYTF. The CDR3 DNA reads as TGTGCCACCAGCAGACGCCGGGGCTCAAACTATGGCTACACCTTC.